This T cell receptor (beta chain) was sequenced during a study of CD4 and CD8 cells across lung adenocarcinoma regions. Germline V gene lookup returns CDR1 MNHNS and CDR2 SASEGT. CDR3 length: 16 amino acids. V was shortened by 8 bases and J by 0 bases, with 17 bases between the two germline ends. Donors had localized lung adenocarcinoma, a non-small cell lung cancer. TCRdb passed the PCR reads through MiXCR, listing each CDR3 protein once. The top ten hold approximately 15% of the sample, which has roughly 4,500 distinct CDR3 sequences, around half seen once. The origin of this receptor is a female donor with lung adenocarcinoma. The CD4 and CD8 labels of this study may be unreliable. The chain is built from TRBV6-1 and TRBJ2-1, with D perhaps matching TRBD2 (6 bases). Material: CD4+ T cells from the center of a lung tumor. This CDR3 reads CASGTLAWSSYNEQFF. DNA for the CDR3: TGTGCCAGCGGCACACTAGCATGGAGCTCCTACAATGAGCAGTTCTTC.